This T cell receptor beta chain was profiled in a study of response to subunit inactivated influenza vaccine. Overall study results and limits: The authors offered the suggestion that each seasonal influenza vaccination recruits few new T cells.

TCRdb re-called the RT-PCR reads with MiXCR, one entry per CDR3 protein. The data contain 450,000 to 550,000 distinct CDR3 sequences, around 25% of them seen just once; the ten biggest clones take up approximately 2%. CDR1 is SGHTA, CDR2 FQGNSA, per germline. The CDR3 is 15 residues long. Trimming removed 5 bases at V and 2 bases at J, with 13 bases between. Comments on this clonotype: Its matching antigen is unknown.

This chain connects TRBV7-2 to TRBJ2-1; D may match TRBD1 or TRBD2 (7 bases each). The sequenced sample was CD4+ T cells sorted from PBMCs, obtained 5 to 6 days after vaccination. The sequence was obtained from a man aged 50 to 59 who received an inactivated influenza vaccine. CDR3 nucleotide sequence: TGTGCCAGCAGCACGGCAGGGGGGGCCTACAATGAGCAGTTCTTC. Protein sequence: CASSTAGGAYNEQFF.